The 9 T cell receptor beta chains listed next were all sequenced from one sample in a study of blood T cells in healthy people across ages. It was with a sample-barcoded 5' primer and a J-beta primer mix that a second PCR of roughly 7 to 12 cycles was run. Using its own MiXCR run on the 5' RACE reads, TCRdb lists one record per CDR3 protein. In the table there are about 640,000 distinct CDR3 sequences, approximately 30% of which are singletons. The material sequenced was blood. The receptors stem from a woman over 75 in good health.

Of note for this clonotype: This may stem from a read error, because a much larger clone lies one nucleotide away. This chain links TRBV4-2 with TRBJ2-1; 10 bases align to TRBD2. CDR3 size: 15 residues. The germline gives CDR1 LGHNA, CDR2 YNFKEQ. The junction had 6 bases not matched to a gene; V was cut back by 1 base and J by 9 bases. This CDR3 is CASSQAASGGSEQFF. The CDR3 bases are TGTGCCAGCAGCCAAGCGGCTAGCGGGGGCAGTGAGCAGTTCTTC.

This clonotype was observed a handful of times. This clone may be a read error of a much larger clone one base away. The chain carries TRBV6-1 and TRBJ2-1; D is possibly TRBD1 (5 bases). The closer fit of TRBJ2-7 to the DNA end suggests the J call may be wrong. The germline V gene has CDR1 MNHNS and CDR2 SASEGT. This CDR3 comprises 15 residues. CDR3 coding DNA: TGTGCCAGCAGTGAGACAGACAGAACCTACAATGAGCAGTACTTC. As protein: CASSETDRTYNEQYF.

Notes on this clonotype: Germline and junction disagree at one end, which may indicate a read error. The chain recombines TRBV9 with TRBJ1-2, with unresolved D. The V gene's germline CDR1 is SGDLS and CDR2 YYNGEE. CDR3 length: 14 amino acids. The CDR3 region has the DNA TGTGCCGGCAGTGCGGGAACGGCTAACTATGGCTACACCTTC. As protein: CAGSAGTANYGYTF.

This clonotype was recorded at least ten times. The chain joins TRBV12-3 or TRBV12-4 to TRBJ2-5, with TRBD1 identical over 10 bases. The CDR3 length is 16 residues. V lost 5 bases, J lost 5 bases, and 11 bases stayed unmatched. The CDR3 bases are TGTGCCAGCAGTCCAATGACAGGGGGCGTACGGGAGACCCAGTACTTC. It translates to CASSPMTGGVRETQYF.

This clonotype was seen repeatedly, ten times or more. A much larger clone is a single base away; this may be a read error. The chain combines TRBV5-1 with TRBJ2-7; D gene uncertain. This CDR3 is built from 11 residues. The V end lost 4 bases, the J end lost 5 bases, and 7 bases lay between the germline ends. Germline CDR1 is SGHRS and CDR2 is YFSETQ. The CDR3 DNA follows: TGCGCCAGCAGCGACTGGGACGAGCAGTACTTC. Translating it yields CASSDWDEQYF.

This clonotype was picked up many times. The CDR3 region is CASSFGQGAQGADTQYF. The DNA for the CDR3 is TGTGCCAGCAGCTTCGGACAGGGGGCGCAAGGAGCAGATACGCAGTATTTT. This rearrangement joins TRBV7-9 to TRBJ2-3; 11 nucleotides line up with TRBD1. The V and J ends lost 3 bases and 4 bases, in that order; junction bases with no gene match: 9. CDR1 and CDR2 (germline): SEHNR, FQNEAQ (reference sequence). This CDR3 has 17 residues.

This clonotype was detected ten times or more. This chain uses TRBV4-3 with TRBJ2-4; no clear D gene. Germline CDR1 and CDR2: LGHNA and YSLEER. This CDR3 spans 17 amino acids. V was pared by 0 bases and J by 2 bases, with 14 bases between. CDR3 protein: CASSQEMGPNTKNIQYF. The CDR3 coding sequence is TGCGCCAGCAGCCAAGAAATGGGTCCCAACACCAAAAACATTCAGTACTTC.

Note on this clonotype: Being one base from a much bigger clone, this may be a read error. The genes are TRBV18 and TRBJ1-2; 7 nucleotides align to TRBD1. This CDR3 contains 13 residues. Germline V gene lookup returns CDR1 KGHSH and CDR2 LQKENI. The CDR3 DNA reads as TGTGCCAGCCCACCAGGGGGGAGCTATGGCTACACCTTC. Protein product: CASPPGGSYGYTF.

This clonotype was seen a few times. The CDR3 sequence: CASSSGRYSLAFF. The CDR3 nucleotides read TGCGCCAGCAGTTCGGGGCGCTATAGTCTAGCTTTCTTT. The chain links TRBV5-1 to TRBJ1-1, with D perhaps TRBD1 (5 bases). The CDR3 spans 13 residues. Trimming left V 5 bases short and J 10 bases short, with 18 bases between. Looked up from germline, CDR1 is SGHRS and CDR2 is YFSETQ.